This TCR beta chain came from a study of human T cells and chemical hapten exposure. In regard to this clonotype: The antigen is unknown.

TCRdb independently ran MiXCR on the 5' RACE reads; one entry per CDR3 protein. The sample shows about 140,000 distinct CDR3 sequences, 4.1% of them seen only once. Total RNA was isolated from whole blood that had not been fractionated. Study-level points and caveats: TCRs above 1 in 1000 frequency stayed constant with DPC sensitization.

This CDR3 is 14 amino acids long. Germline V CDR1 and CDR2: LGHDT, YNNKEL (reference sequence). The germline V and J ends were trimmed by 7 bases and 7 bases, with 19 bases remaining between them. The clonotype originates from a female donor in good health. The rearrangement uses TRBV3-1 and TRBJ1-2; D might be TRBD1 (6 bases). This chain's CDR3 is CASTTGGQKVGYTF. The CDR3 bases are TGTGCCAGCACAACCGGGGGCCAGAAGGTTGGCTACACCTTC.